Presented here are 28 T cell receptor beta chains from one specimen sequenced in a study of blood T cells in healthy people across ages. A second PCR, run for about 7 to 11 cycles, used a sample-barcoded 5' primer plus a J-beta primer mix. TCRdb reprocessed the 5' RACE reads with MiXCR, giving one entry per CDR3 protein. The table records fewer than 1,000,000 distinct CDR3 sequences, about half of them present only once. The sequenced material came from blood. The receptors derive from a man of 80 years or more in good health.

This clonotype was seen a handful of times. This rearrangement joins TRBV14 to TRBJ2-3, with 8 bases matching TRBD2. Looked up from germline, CDR1 is SGHDN and CDR2 is FVKESK. V lost 5 bases, J lost 4 bases, and 8 bases stayed unmatched. The CDR3 sequence is 15 residues long. The CDR3 coding sequence is TGTGCCAGCAGCGGGCGGGAGGCCGGCGCAGATACGCAGTATTTT. It specifies CASSGREAGADTQYF.

The chain links TRBV20-1 to TRBJ2-7, with D unclear. Germline CDR1 reads DFQATT; CDR2 reads SNEGSKA (reference sequence). The CDR3 is made up of 12 amino acids. Deletions cut 5 bases from V and 2 bases from J, with 10 bases between. The CDR3 DNA sequence: TGCAGTGCTCTGGAAAGGGCCTACGAGCAGTACTTC. It specifies CSALERAYEQYF.

The chain combines TRBV20-1 with TRBJ1-1; D remains ambiguous. Germline lookup yields CDR1 DFQATT and CDR2 SNEGSKA (reference sequence). V lost 0 bases and J lost 0, with 11 bases in between. The CDR3 sequence is 15 residues long. CDR3 sequence: CSARDPIKLNTEAFF. Written as DNA, the CDR3 is TGCAGTGCTAGAGATCCCATTAAACTGAACACTGAAGCTTTCTTT.

The gene calls are TRBV29-1 and TRBJ1-1; possible D gene TRBD1, 6 bases. The length of the CDR3 is 13 residues. Germline assignment: CDR1 SQVTM and CDR2 ANQGSEA. V was pared by 6 bases and J by 4 bases, with 15 bases between. As DNA, the CDR3 is TGCAGCGTCGAGGGGACATTTGGCACTGAAGCTTTCTTT. It codes for CSVEGTFGTEAFF.

The chain has TRBV4-3 and TRBJ2-7; D possibly corresponds to TRBD2 (6 bases). V lost 0 bases, J lost 2 bases, and 20 bases lay in between. The CDR3 is made up of 18 amino acids. Germline V CDR1 and CDR2: LGHNA, YSLEER. The CDR3 here is CASSQDARGGAGTYEQYF. Here the CDR3 DNA reads TGCGCCAGCAGCCAAGATGCCCGAGGAGGGGCTGGGACCTACGAGCAGTACTTC.

The chain links TRBV5-1 to TRBJ2-1; 11 nucleotides align to TRBD2. This CDR3 is built from 18 residues. After removal of 4 bases from V and 1 base from J, the junction contained 10 bases not matched to a gene. Germline-derived CDR1 and CDR2 are SGHRS and YFSETQ. This CDR3 is CASSRGGTSGRSYNEQFF. In DNA, the CDR3 is TGCGCCAGCAGCAGAGGGGGAACTAGCGGGAGATCCTACAATGAGCAGTTCTTC.

The chain has TRBV7-9 and TRBJ1-4; TRBD1 matches 7 bases. This CDR3 comprises 18 residues. Germline CDR1 SEHNR, CDR2 FQNEAQ (reference sequence). The V gene end was trimmed by 5 bases and the J gene end by 0 bases; junction bases not matched to a gene: 12. The CDR3, as DNA: TGTGCCAGCAGCCAACCGGGACAGACCTATGCAACTAATGAAAAACTGTTTTTT. Translating it yields CASSQPGQTYATNEKLFF.

CDR3 protein: CASSHLLQHNEKLFF. CDR3 nucleotides: TGTGCCAGCAGCCATCTTTTACAGCATAATGAAAAACTGTTTTTT. The chain has TRBV14 and TRBJ1-4; D is unresolved. Germline assignment: CDR1 SGHDN and CDR2 FVKESK. Trimming stripped 3 bases from V and 4 bases from J, with 12 bases between. CDR3 size: 15 residues.

In this sample, this clonotype turned up a few times. The V gene is TRBV2, the J gene TRBJ2-7, with 8 bases matching TRBD2. This CDR3 contains 15 residues. Germline assignment: CDR1 SNHLY and CDR2 FYNNEI. V lost 6 bases to trimming and J lost 2 bases; unmatched junction nucleotides: 9. CDR3 residues: CASSHLGREAYEQYF. The CDR3 DNA reads TGTGCCAGCAGCCACCTGGGGCGGGAGGCCTACGAGCAGTACTTC.

This rearrangement joins TRBV7-9 to TRBJ2-3; 8 bases match TRBD1. V lost 3 bases, J lost 4 bases, and 6 bases stayed unmatched. This CDR3 has 15 residues. Germline V gives CDR1 SEHNR, CDR2 FQNEAQ (reference sequence). The CDR3 region is CASSFPGQGADTQYF. In DNA form, the CDR3 reads TGTGCCAGCAGCTTTCCAGGACAGGGTGCAGATACGCAGTATTTT.

Here the CDR3 reads CASSRIGYDRNYGYTF. CDR3 bases: TGTGCCAGCAGCCGCATCGGGTATGACAGGAACTATGGCTACACCTTC. V usage is TRBV5-6 and J usage is TRBJ1-2; TRBD1 might be the D (6 bases). V lost 4 bases, J lost 2 bases, and 18 bases lay in between. There are 16 residues in the CDR3. Germline CDR1 and CDR2: SGHDT and YYEEEE.

This chain connects TRBV18 to TRBJ1-4, with D possibly being TRBD1 (5 bases). The CDR3 runs 14 residues. Germline V lookup: CDR1 KGHSH, CDR2 LQKENI. With 8 bases removed from V and 1 base from J, the gap between germline ends came to 11 bases. The CDR3 region is CASQGLQTNEKLFF. The CDR3 region has the DNA TGTGCCAGCCAGGGCCTTCAAACTAATGAAAAACTGTTTTTT.

This clonotype showed up many times. The chain recombines TRBV10-2 with TRBJ2-7; D is unresolved. Germline CDR1 WSHSY, CDR2 SAAADI. The CDR3 covers 12 residues. Trimming stripped 8 bases from V and 7 bases from J, with 15 bases between. In nucleotides, the CDR3 is TGCGCCAGCGGTTCTACTTTCGGGGAGCAGTACTTC. Its protein is CASGSTFGEQYF.

The J gene is TRBJ1-1, the V gene TRBV29-1; 7 nucleotides agree with TRBD1. Germline V CDR1 and CDR2: SQVTM, ANQGSEA. Losses at the gene ends were 6 bases for V and 0 bases for J; bases not matched to a gene: 4. This CDR3 region has 13 residues. The chain's CDR3 is CSVQQGLNTEAFF. Written as DNA, the CDR3 is TGCAGCGTACAACAGGGGTTGAACACTGAAGCTTTCTTT.

This clonotype was recorded a few times. The genes are TRBV20-1 and TRBJ2-7; D remains ambiguous. The CDR3 totals 14 residues. Germline CDR1 and CDR2: DFQATT and SNEGSKA (reference sequence). V was cut by 0 bases and J by 4 bases, with 13 bases left in between. The CDR3 sequence is CSARDWPPRYEQYF. CDR3 in DNA: TGCAGTGCTAGAGATTGGCCCCCCAGGTACGAGCAGTACTTC.

The chain joins TRBV15 to TRBJ2-5; D uncertain. The CDR3 spans 14 residues. Germline lookup yields CDR1 LNHNV and CDR2 YYDKDF (reference sequence). Deletions cut 0 bases from V and 5 bases from J, with 10 bases between. In nucleotides, the CDR3 is TGTGCCACCAGCAGAGATCGGCTTCGGGAGACCCAGTACTTC. Residues: CATSRDRLRETQYF.

This clonotype was observed a handful of times. This sequence joins TRBV20-1 and TRBJ2-7; 8 positions match TRBD2. CDR3 length: 13 amino acids. Germline V gene data show CDR1 as DFQATT and CDR2 as SNEGSKA (reference sequence). V shed 5 bases and J 5 bases; nucleotides not matched to a gene: 8. CDR3 region: CSAPGLETNEQYF. CDR3 nucleotides: TGCAGTGCTCCGGGACTAGAGACTAACGAGCAGTACTTC.

This clonotype was seen more than once but under ten times. The V gene is TRBV20-1, the J gene TRBJ2-1; 14 positions match TRBD2. After removal of 3 bases from V and 10 bases from J, the junction contained 11 bases not matched to a gene. There are 16 residues in the CDR3. Germline loops: CDR1 DFQATT, CDR2 SNEGSKA (reference sequence). This CDR3 reads CSARRPGLAGVGEQFF. The CDR3 DNA is TGCAGTGCTAGGAGGCCGGGACTAGCGGGAGTAGGCGAGCAGTTCTTC.

V gene TRBV29-1 combines with J gene TRBJ2-3, with D possibly being TRBD1 (6 bases). The CDR3 has 12 amino acids. V was trimmed by 6 bases and J by 1 base, leaving 8 bases between them. Germline assignment: CDR1 SQVTM and CDR2 ANQGSEA. CDR3 sequence reads: CSVRTGTDTQYF. In DNA form, the CDR3 reads TGCAGCGTGCGGACAGGCACAGATACGCAGTATTTT.

V is TRBV30 and J is TRBJ2-3; a weak D match, TRBD2 (7 bases). Germline V CDR1 and CDR2: GTSNPN, SVGIG (reference sequence). V lost 3 bases and J lost 4, with 14 bases in between. The CDR3 loop spans 14 amino acids. CDR3 nucleotides: TGTGCCTGGAGGGGGAGGGGGGTCCCAGATACGCAGTATTTT. It encodes CAWRGRGVPDTQYF. The entire variable domain, with the rest obtained from reference TRBV30 and TRBJ2-3, is as follows: SQTIHQWPATLVQPVGSPLSLECTVEGTSNPNLYWYRQAAGRGLQLLFYSVGIGQISSEVPQNLSASRPQDRQFILSSKKLLLSDSGFYLCAWRGRGVPDTQYFGPGTRLTVL.

In its sample, this clonotype was seen many times. The chain joins TRBV12-3 or TRBV12-4 to TRBJ2-1; 7 nucleotides agree with TRBD2. V lost 7 bases, J lost 5 bases, and 8 bases stayed unmatched. The CDR3 is 14 residues long. This CDR3 reads CASKGTTWNNEQFF. In nucleotides, the CDR3 is TGTGCCAGCAAAGGGACTACCTGGAACAATGAGCAGTTCTTC.

There are many counts of this clonotype. The chain combines TRBV6-2 or TRBV6-3 with TRBJ2-3, with 13 bases lining up with TRBD2. CDR1 is MNHEY and CDR2 is SVGEGT in the germline V gene. This CDR3 is built from 17 residues. J gave up 5 bases and V 1 base, and 6 bases lay outside the gene matches. DNA for the CDR3: TGTGCCAGCAGTTACTGGACTAGCGGGAGTTGGGAAGATACGCAGTATTTT. This sequence encodes CASSYWTSGSWEDTQYF.

This chain links TRBV20-1 with TRBJ2-7; D is undetermined. V lost 6 bases, J lost 2 bases, and 14 bases lay in between. The V gene's germline CDR1 is DFQATT and CDR2 SNEGSKA (reference sequence). This CDR3 region has 13 residues. The CDR3 DNA reads TGCAGTGCGAGGACCTTTCTCACCTACGAGCAGTACTTC. Its protein is CSARTFLTYEQYF.

This clonotype was seen more than once but under ten times. V usage is TRBV6-4 and J usage is TRBJ2-1; 8 bases agree with TRBD2. The closer fit of TRBJ2-7 to the DNA end suggests the J call may be wrong. CDR3 length equals 15 residues. Germline V gene sequence: CDR1 MRHNA, CDR2 SNTAGT. This chain's CDR3 is CASSDKSSGFNEQYF. CDR3 coding DNA: TGTGCCAGCAGTGACAAGTCTAGCGGGTTCAATGAGCAGTACTTC.

Details on this clonotype: An end of the junction differs from the germline gene, which may be a read error. The chain uses TRBV7-2 and TRBJ2-6; D might be TRBD1 or TRBD2, each matching 5 bases. This CDR3 contains 17 residues. Germline V lookup: CDR1 SGHTA, CDR2 FQGNSA. The CDR3 loop reads CASSLVSERSGANVLTF. As DNA, the CDR3 is TGTGCCAGCAGCTTAGTTAGCGAGAGGTCCGGGGCCAACGTTCTGACTTTC.

This clonotype was seen ten or more times. This rearrangement joins TRBV12-3 or TRBV12-4 to TRBJ2-7; TRBD2 matches at 8 bases. The CDR3 has 13 amino acids. Trimming removed 5 bases from V and 4 bases from J; junction bases left unmatched: 4. The CDR3 DNA reads as TGTGCCAGCAGTGTCGGGACTAGGTACGAGCAGTACTTC. This gives the protein CASSVGTRYEQYF.

The genes are TRBV4-2 and TRBJ1-5, with a possible D match to TRBD1 (5 bases). V was trimmed by 4 bases and J by 7 bases, leaving 23 bases between them. The CDR3 loop spans 17 amino acids. CDR1 is LGHNA and CDR2 is YNFKEQ in the germline V gene. The CDR3 here is CASSLKREGRDGQPQHF. The CDR3 DNA is TGTGCCAGCAGCCTTAAAAGGGAGGGCAGGGATGGGCAGCCCCAGCATTTT.

In this sample, this clonotype turned up once. No conserved phenylalanine or tryptophan is present at the end of the CDR3, so a read error is the likely explanation. V is TRBV20-1 and J is TRBJ2-5; tentative D call: TRBD2 (5 bases). This CDR3 is built from 14 residues. The germline V gene encodes CDR1 DFQATT and CDR2 SNEGSKA (reference sequence). The CDR3 region is CSTRTQHIIETQYL. The CDR3 DNA follows: TGTAGTACTAGGACCCAACATATTATAGAGACCCAGTACTTA.